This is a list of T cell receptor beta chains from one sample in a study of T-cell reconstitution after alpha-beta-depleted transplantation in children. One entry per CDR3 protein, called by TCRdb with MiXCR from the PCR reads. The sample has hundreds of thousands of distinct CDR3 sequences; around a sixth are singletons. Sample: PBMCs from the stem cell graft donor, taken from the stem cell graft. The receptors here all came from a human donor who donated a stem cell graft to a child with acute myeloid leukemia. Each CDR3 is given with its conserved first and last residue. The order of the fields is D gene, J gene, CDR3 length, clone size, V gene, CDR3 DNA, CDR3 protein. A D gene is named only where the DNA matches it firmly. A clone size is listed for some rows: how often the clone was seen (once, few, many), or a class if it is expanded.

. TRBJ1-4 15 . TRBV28 TGTGCCAGCAAGGGAGGGGACGCAACTAATGAAAAACTGTTTTTT CASKGGDATNEKLFF
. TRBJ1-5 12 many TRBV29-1 TGCAGCGTTGGGGGCGGTGATCAGCCCCAGCATTTT CSVGGGDQPQHF
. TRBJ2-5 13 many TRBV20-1 TGCAGTGCTAGAGTGTGGGGGGCTGAGACCCAGTACTTC CSARVWGAETQYF
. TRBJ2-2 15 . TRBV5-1 TGCGCCAGCAGCTTGAGTCAGGGAGGCACCGGGGAGCTGTTTTTT CASSLSQGGTGELFF
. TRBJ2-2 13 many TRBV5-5 TGTGCCAGCAGCCTGACAGTCGCCGGGGAGCTGTTTTTT CASSLTVAGELFF
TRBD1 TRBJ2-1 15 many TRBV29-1 TGCAGCGTTTTCGGGCAGGGGGCGCTTTTCGATGAGCAGTTCTTC CSVFGQGALFDEQFF
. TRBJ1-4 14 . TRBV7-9 TGTGCCAGCAGCTTAAAGGGTACGAATGAAAAACTGTTTTTT CASSLKGTNEKLFF
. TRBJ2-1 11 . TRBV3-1 TGTGCCAGCAGCTCAGGCCCCCAACAGTTCTTC CASSSGPQQFF
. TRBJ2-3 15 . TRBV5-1 TGCGCCAGCAGCAGTACAGGGTTCTACACAGATACGCAGTATTTT CASSSTGFYTDTQYF
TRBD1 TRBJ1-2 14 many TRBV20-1 TGCAGTGCTAGAGGCTCGGACAGGGTGGAAGGCTACACCTTC CSARGSDRVEGYTF
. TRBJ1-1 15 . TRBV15 TGTGCCACCAGCCGGCGAGGCTTGGGAGCCACTGAAGCTTTCTTT CATSRRGLGATEAFF
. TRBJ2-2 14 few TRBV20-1 TGCAGTGCTAGAAACGGGGGAAACACCGGGGAGCTGTTTTTT CSARNGGNTGELFF
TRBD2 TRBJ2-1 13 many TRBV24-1 TGTGCCACTGCGGGGGACCCCTACAATGAGCAGTTCTTC CATAGDPYNEQFF
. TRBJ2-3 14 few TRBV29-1 TGCAGCGTTGTTAGCCGCCGGGGGACAGATACGCAGTATTTT CSVVSRRGTDTQYF
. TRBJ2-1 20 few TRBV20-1 TGCAGTGCTAGAGACCCTACGGGACAGCCCGGCGGGGGGTCCTACAATGAGCAGTTCTTC CSARDPTGQPGGGSYNEQFF
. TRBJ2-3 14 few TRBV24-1 TGTGCCTCCCAGGCAAGCGGGCGCACAGATACGCAGTATTTT CASQASGRTDTQYF
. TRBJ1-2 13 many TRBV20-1 TGCAGTGCTAGAGTGTCAGGAGGCTATGGCTACACCTTC CSARVSGGYGYTF
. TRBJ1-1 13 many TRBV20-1 TGCAGTGCGAGAGGGGGGACGAACACTGAAGCTTTCTTT CSARGGTNTEAFF
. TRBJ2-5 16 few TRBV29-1 TGCAGCGTTGAAGAAGGAGAAGGGGGGCCCCAAGAGACCCAGTACTTC CSVEEGEGGPQETQYF
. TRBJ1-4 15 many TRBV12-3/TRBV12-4 TGTGCCAGCATCGCCGCAGGGAGGCCTAATGAAAAACTGTTTTTT CASIAAGRPNEKLFF
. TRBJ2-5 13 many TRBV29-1 TGCAGCGCAAAAGGACAGTCCCAAGAGACCCAGTACTTC CSAKGQSQETQYF
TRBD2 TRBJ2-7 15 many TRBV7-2 TGTGCCAGCAGCTACCTAGCGGGGGCTACCTACGAGCAGTACTTC CASSYLAGATYEQYF
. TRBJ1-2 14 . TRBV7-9 TGTGCCAGCAGCTTTGGGGATGACTTTCATGGCTACACCTTC CASSFGDDFHGYTF
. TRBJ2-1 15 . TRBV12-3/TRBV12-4 TGTGCCAGCAGCAAAAGCTCGCCGAAAGACGCTGAGCAGTTCTTC CASSKSSPKDAEQFF
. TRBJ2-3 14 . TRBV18 TGTGCCAGCTCACCACCATCCAGAACAGATACGCAGTATTTT CASSPPSRTDTQYF
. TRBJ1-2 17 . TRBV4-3 TGCGCCAGCAGCCAAGATAGGCCCTCGGGGCAGCAGTATGGCTACACCTTC CASSQDRPSGQQYGYTF
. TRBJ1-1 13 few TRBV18 TGTGCCAGCTCCCGACAGCGCCACACTGAAGCTTTCTTT CASSRQRHTEAFF
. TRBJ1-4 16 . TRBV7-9 TGTGCCAGCAGCTTAGGTCCGGAAGGATGGATTGAAAAACTGTTTTTT CASSLGPEGWIEKLFF
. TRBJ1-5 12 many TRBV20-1 TGCAGTGCTAGAGATGGGCTTACGCCCCAGCATTTT CSARDGLTPQHF
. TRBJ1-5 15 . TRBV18 TGTGCCAGCTCACCAGGCTCGGCGTACAATCAGCCCCAGCATTTT CASSPGSAYNQPQHF
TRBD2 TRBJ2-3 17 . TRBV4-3 TGCGCCAGCAGCCACCTCCTCGGACTAGCGATCACAGATACGCAGTATTTT CASSHLLGLAITDTQYF
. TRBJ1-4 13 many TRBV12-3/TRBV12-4 TGTGCCAGCAGTCCTGGGTTTAATGAAAAACTGTTTTTT CASSPGFNEKLFF
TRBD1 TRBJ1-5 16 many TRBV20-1 TGCAGTGCTAGAGCGAGGGGCAGGGGGGGAAATCAGCCCCAGCATTTT CSARARGRGGNQPQHF
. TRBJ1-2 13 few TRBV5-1 TGCGCCAGCAGCGCCGACCTCCGGTGGGGCTACACCTTC CASSADLRWGYTF
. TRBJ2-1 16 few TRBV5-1 TGCGCCAGCAGCTTGTTTCAGGAGTTATCACGGGATGAGCAGTTCTTC CASSLFQELSRDEQFF
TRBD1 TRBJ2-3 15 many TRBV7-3 TGTGCCAGCAGCCTGGGGACAGGAAACACAGATACGCAGTATTTT CASSLGTGNTDTQYF
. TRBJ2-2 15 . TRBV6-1 TGTGCCAGCAGTACCTACAGGGAGGGAACCGGGGAGCTGTTTTTT CASSTYREGTGELFF
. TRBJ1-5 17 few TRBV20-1 TGCAGTGCTAGTCGGGCACAGGGCCTCCATAGCAATCAGCCCCAGCATTTT CSASRAQGLHSNQPQHF
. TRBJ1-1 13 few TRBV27 TGTGCCAGCAGTTTATTCACGAACACTGAAGCTTTCTTT CASSLFTNTEAFF
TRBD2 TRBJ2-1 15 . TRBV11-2 TGTGCCAGCAGGCCGGCTAGCGGGGCCTACAATGAGCAGTTCTTC CASRPASGAYNEQFF
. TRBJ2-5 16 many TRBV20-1 TGCAGTGCTAGAGAAGGGTCTGTGCAGTTACAAGAGACCCAGTACTTC CSAREGSVQLQETQYF
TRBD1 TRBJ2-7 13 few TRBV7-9 TGTGCCAGCAGCTCCACAGGGGGCGAAGAGCAGTACTTC CASSSTGGEEQYF
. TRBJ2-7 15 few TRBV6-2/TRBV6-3 TGTGCCAGCACTCTCGAGGGGTCTAGCTCCTACGAGCAGTACTTC CASTLEGSSSYEQYF
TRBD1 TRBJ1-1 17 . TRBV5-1 TGCGCCAGCAGCCAAACCAGACAGGGTGCCCCTAACACTGAAGCTTTCTTT CASSQTRQGAPNTEAFF
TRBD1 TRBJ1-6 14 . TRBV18 TGTGCCAGCTCCCCGGACAGGGGGGGTTCACCCCTCCACTTT CASSPDRGGSPLHF